This TCR beta chain was observed in a study of radiotherapy plus CTLA-4 blockade in lung cancer. Broader study findings: Radiotherapy with ipilimumab was followed by blood expansion of tumor-derived clones.

Sequencing used immunoSEQ multiplex PCR; TCRdb keeps in-frame clones, though not all of them. The table shows roughly 120,000 clones, with more than 65% occurring only once. Germline V gene lookup returns CDR1 SGHNT and CDR2 YENEEA. The CDR3 contains 16 residues. V lost 5 bases to trimming and J lost 6 bases; unmatched junction nucleotides: 10. On this clone itself: Antigen unknown.

The sample consisted of peripheral blood, taken from a patient treated with radiotherapy plus ipilimumab. The gene calls are TRBV11-3 and TRBJ2-2, with 9 bases fitting TRBD2. The sequence was obtained from a human donor with non-small cell lung cancer that progressed on radiotherapy plus ipilimumab. Some clones in this sample may be carry-over from other donors' samples. The CDR3 loop is CASSRVAGEVSGELFF. As DNA, the CDR3 is TGTGCCAGCAGCAGAGTAGCGGGGGAAGTTTCCGGGGAGCTGTTTTTT.